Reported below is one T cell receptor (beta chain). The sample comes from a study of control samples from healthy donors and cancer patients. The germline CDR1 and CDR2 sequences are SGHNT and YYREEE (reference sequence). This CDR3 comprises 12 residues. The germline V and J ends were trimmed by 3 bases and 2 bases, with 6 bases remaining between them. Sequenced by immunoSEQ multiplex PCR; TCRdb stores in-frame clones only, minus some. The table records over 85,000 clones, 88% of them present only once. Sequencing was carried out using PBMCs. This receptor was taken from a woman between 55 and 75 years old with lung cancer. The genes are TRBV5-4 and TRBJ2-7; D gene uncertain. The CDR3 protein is CASSSTTYEQYF. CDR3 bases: TGTGCCAGCAGCTCGACCACCTACGAGCAGTACTTC.